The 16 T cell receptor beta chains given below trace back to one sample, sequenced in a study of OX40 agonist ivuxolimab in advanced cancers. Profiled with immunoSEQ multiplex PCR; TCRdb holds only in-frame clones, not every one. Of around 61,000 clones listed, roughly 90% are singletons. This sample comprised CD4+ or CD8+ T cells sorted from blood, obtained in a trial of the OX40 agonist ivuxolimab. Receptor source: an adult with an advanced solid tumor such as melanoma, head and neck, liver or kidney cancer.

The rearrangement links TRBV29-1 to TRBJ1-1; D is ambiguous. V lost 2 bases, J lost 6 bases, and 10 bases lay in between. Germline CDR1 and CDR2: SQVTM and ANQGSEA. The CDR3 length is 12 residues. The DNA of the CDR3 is TGCAGCGTTGAACGGGGTCCCCCTGAAGCTTTCTTT. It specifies CSVERGPPEAFF.

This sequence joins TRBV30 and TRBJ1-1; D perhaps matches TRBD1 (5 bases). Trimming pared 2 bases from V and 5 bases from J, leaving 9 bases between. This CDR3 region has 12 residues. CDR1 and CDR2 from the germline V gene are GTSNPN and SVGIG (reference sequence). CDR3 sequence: CAWSPGGTEAFF. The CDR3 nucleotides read TGTGCCTGGAGTCCCGGGGGGACTGAAGCTTTCTTT.

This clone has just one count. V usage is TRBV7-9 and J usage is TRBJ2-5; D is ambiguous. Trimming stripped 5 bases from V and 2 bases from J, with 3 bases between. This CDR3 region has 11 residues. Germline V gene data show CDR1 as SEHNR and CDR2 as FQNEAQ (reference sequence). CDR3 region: CASSIQETQYF. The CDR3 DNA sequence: TGTGCCAGCAGCATACAAGAGACCCAGTACTTC. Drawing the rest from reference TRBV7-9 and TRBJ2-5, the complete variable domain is DTGVSQNPRHKITKRGQNVTFRCDPISEHNRLYWYRQTLGQGPEFLTYFQNEAQLEKSRLLSDRFSAERPKGSFSTLEIQRTEQGDSAMYLCASSIQETQYFGPGTRLLVL.

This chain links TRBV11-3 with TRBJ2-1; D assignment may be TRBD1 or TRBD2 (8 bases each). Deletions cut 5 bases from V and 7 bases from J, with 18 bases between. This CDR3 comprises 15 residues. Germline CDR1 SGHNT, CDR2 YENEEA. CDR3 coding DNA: TGTGCCAGCAGCCGGGGGGGACAGGCTTTGAATGAGCAGTTCTTC. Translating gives CASSRGGQALNEQFF.

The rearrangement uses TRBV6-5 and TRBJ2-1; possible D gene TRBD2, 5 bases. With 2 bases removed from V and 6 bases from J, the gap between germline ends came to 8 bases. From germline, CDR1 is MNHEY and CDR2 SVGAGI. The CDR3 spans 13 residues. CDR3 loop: CASSYLEGNEQFF. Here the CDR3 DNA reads TGTGCCAGCAGTTACCTTGAGGGCAATGAGCAGTTCTTC.

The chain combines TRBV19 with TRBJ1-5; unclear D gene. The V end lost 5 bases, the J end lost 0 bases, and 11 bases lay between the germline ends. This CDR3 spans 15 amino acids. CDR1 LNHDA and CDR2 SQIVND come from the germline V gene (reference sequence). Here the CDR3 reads CASSLTDYSNQPQHF. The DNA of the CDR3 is TGTGCCAGTAGTCTGACGGACTATAGCAATCAGCCCCAGCATTTT.

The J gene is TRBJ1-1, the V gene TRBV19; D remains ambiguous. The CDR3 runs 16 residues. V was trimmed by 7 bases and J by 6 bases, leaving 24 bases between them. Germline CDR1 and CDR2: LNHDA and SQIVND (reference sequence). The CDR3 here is CASKRRGLFHVAEAFF. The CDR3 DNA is TGTGCCAGTAAAAGGCGAGGACTCTTCCACGTGGCTGAAGCTTTCTTT.

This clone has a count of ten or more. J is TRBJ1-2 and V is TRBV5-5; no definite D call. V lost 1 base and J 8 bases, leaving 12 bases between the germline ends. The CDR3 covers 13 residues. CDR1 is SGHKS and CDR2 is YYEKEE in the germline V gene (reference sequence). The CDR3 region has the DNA TGTGCCAGCAGCTTGTTTGCCAGTCGCGGCTACACCTTC. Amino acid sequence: CASSLFASRGYTF.

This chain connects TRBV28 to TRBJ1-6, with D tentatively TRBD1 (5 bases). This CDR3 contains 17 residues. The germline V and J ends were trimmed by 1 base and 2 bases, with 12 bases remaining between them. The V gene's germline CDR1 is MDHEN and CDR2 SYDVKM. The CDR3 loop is CASSLLGQTAYNSPLHF. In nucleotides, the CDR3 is TGTGCCAGCAGTTTATTAGGGCAGACAGCCTATAATTCACCCCTCCACTTT.

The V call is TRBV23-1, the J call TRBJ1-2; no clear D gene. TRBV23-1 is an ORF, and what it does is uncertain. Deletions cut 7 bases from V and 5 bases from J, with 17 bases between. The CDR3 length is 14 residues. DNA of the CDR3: TGCGCCAGCACCTGTGTTGTAGGTTGGTATGGCTACACCTTC. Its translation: CASTCVVGWYGYTF.

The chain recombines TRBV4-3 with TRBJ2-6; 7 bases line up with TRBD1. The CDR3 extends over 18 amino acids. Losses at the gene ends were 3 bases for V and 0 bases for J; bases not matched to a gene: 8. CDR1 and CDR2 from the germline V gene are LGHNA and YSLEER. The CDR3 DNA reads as TGCGCCAGCAGCCAGCTTACAGGGGAGTTCTCTGGGGCCAACGTCCTGACTTTC. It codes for CASSQLTGEFSGANVLTF.

The CDR3: CASSFRGGRGTDTQYF. The CDR3 coding sequence is TGTGCCAGCAGTTTCCGCGGGGGGCGAGGCACAGATACGCAGTATTTT. The chain links TRBV28 to TRBJ2-3; 8 nucleotides match TRBD2. With V trimmed by 3 bases and J by 1 base, 6 bases remained unmatched. CDR1 and CDR2 (germline): MDHEN, SYDVKM. The CDR3 is 16 residues long.

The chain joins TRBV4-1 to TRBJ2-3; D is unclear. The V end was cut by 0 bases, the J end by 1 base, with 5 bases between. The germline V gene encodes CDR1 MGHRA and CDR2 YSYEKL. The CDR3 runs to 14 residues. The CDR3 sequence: CASSQEGGTDTQYF. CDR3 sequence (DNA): TGCGCCAGCAGCCAAGAGGGCGGCACAGATACGCAGTATTTT.

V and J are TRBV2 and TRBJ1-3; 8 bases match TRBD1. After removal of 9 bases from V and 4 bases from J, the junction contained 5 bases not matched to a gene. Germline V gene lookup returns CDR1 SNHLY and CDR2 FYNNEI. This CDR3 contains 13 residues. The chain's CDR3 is CARTDRVGNTIYF. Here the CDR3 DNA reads TGTGCCAGGACGGACAGGGTAGGAAACACCATATATTTT. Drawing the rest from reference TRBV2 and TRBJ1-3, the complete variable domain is EPEVTQTPSHQVTQMGQEVILRCVPISNHLYFYWYRQILGQKVEFLVSFYNNEISEKSEIFDDQFSVERPDGSNFTLKIRSTKLEDSAMYFCARTDRVGNTIYFGEGSWLTVV.

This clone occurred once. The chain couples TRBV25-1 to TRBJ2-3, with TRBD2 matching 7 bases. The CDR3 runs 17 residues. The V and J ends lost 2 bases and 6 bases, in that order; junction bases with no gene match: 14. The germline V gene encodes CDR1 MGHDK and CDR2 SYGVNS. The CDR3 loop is CASSERVAGPKSDTQYF. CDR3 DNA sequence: TGTGCCAGCAGTGAAAGGGTAGCGGGCCCCAAGTCCGATACGCAGTATTTT.

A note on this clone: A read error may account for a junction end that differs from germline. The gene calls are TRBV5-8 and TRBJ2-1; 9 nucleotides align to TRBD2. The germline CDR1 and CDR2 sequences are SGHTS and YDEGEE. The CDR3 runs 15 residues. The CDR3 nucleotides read TGTGCCAGCAGCTTTGGTGCGGGAGGGTACATTGAGCAGTTCTTC. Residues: CASSFGAGGYIEQFF.